The present T cell receptor beta chain was sequenced within a study of OX40 agonist ivuxolimab in advanced cancers. The germline gives CDR1 SGHNT, CDR2 YENEEA. V dropped 1 base and J dropped 3 bases, with 7 bases sitting between them. This CDR3 is built from 13 residues. Assay used: immunoSEQ multiplex PCR; TCRdb lists only in-frame clones, some missing. This repertoire shows about 35,000 clones, approximately 80% found once; its top ten account for 9.5% to 15%. This clone has just one count. The chain uses TRBV11-3 and TRBJ2-7; no definite D call. The receptor was derived from an adult with an advanced solid tumor such as melanoma, head and neck, liver or kidney cancer. The sequencing here drew on CD4+ or CD8+ T cells sorted from blood, taken in a trial of the OX40 agonist ivuxolimab. CDR3 bases: TGTGCCAGCAGCTTAGCTCAGGACTACGAGCAGTACTTC. Amino acids: CASSLAQDYEQYF.